This T cell receptor (beta chain) was sequenced for a study of shared clonotypes between healthy human individuals. Study findings and constraints: Relative to their counterparts shared across all four donors, non-shared clonotypes exhibited diminished generation probabilities.

Assay: immunoSEQ multiplex PCR; the TCRdb copy retains only in-frame clones and omits some. The data show roughly 640,000 clones, more than 95% seen once. About this clone itself: Its antigen is still unknown.

J was trimmed by 1 base and V by 8 bases; bases with no gene match: 15. CDR3 length equals 16 residues. From germline, CDR1 is SGHNT and CDR2 YYREEE (reference sequence). The rearrangement joins TRBV5-4 to TRBJ2-7, with 7 nucleotides matching TRBD2. This TCR derives from a woman in her twenties or thirties in good health. Input material: naive CD4+ T cells sorted from blood. Stated subset: CD45RA+ positively selected. CDR3 region: CASGAMGTGGSYEQYF. For the CDR3, the DNA is TGTGCCAGTGGGGCCATGGGCACGGGAGGATCCTACGAGCAGTACTTC. The full variable domain, its missing parts supplied by reference TRBV5-4 and TRBJ2-7, is ETGVTQSPTHLIKTRGQQVTLRCSSQSGHNTVSWYQQALGQGPQFIFQYYREEENGRGNFPPRFSGLQFPNYSSELNVNALELDDSALYLCASGAMGTGGSYEQYFGPGTRLTVT.